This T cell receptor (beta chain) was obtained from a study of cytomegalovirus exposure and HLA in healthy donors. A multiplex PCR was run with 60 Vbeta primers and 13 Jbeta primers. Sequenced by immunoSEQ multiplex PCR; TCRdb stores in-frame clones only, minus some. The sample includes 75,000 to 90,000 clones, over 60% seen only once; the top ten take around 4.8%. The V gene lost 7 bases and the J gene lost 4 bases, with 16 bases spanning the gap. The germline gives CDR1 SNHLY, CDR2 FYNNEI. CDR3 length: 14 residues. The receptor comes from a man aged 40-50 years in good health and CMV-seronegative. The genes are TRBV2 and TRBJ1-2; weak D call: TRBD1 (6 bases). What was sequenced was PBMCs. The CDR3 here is CASTLRQAVYGYTF. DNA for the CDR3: TGTGCCAGCACGCTCAGACAGGCCGTCTATGGCTACACCTTC.